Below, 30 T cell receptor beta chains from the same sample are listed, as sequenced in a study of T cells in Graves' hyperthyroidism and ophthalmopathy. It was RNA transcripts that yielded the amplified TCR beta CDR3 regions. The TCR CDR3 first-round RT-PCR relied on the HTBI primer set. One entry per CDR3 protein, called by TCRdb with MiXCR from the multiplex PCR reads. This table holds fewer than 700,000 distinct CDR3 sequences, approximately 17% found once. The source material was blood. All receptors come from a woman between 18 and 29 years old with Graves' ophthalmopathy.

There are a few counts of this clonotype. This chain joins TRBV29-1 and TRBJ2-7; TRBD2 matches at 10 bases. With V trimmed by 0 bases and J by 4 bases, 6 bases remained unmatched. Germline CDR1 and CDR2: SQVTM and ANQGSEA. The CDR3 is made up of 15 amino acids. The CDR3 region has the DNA TGCAGCGTTGAAGATAAAGAGCGGGAGGGTTACGAGCAGTACTTC. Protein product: CSVEDKEREGYEQYF.

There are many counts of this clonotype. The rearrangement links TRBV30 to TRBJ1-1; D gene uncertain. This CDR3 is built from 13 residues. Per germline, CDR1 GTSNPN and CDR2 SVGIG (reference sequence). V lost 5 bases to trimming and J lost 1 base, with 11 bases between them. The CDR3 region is CAWERAGNTEAFF. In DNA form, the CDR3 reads TGTGCCTGGGAGAGGGCAGGGAACACTGAAGCTTTCTTT.

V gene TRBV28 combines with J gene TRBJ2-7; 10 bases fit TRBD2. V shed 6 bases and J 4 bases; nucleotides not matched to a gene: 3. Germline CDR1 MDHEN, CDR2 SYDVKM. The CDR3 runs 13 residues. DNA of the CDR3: TGTGCCAGCAGCCATAGCGGGAGGTACGAGCAGTACTTC. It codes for CASSHSGRYEQYF.

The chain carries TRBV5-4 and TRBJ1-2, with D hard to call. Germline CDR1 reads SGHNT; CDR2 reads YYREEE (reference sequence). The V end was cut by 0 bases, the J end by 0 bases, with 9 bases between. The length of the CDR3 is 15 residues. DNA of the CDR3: TGTGCCAGCAGCTTGGGAAACCGAGCTAACTATGGCTACACCTTC. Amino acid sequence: CASSLGNRANYGYTF.

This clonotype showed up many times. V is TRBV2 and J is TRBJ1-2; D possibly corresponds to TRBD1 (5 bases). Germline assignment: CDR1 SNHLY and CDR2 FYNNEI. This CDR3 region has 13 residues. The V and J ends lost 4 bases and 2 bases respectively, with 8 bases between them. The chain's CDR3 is CASSVEGNYGYTF. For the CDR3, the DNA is TGTGCCAGCAGTGTGGAGGGGAACTATGGCTACACCTTC.

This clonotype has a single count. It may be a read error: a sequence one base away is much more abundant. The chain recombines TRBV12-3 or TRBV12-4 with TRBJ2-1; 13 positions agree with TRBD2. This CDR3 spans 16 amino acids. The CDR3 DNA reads TGTGCCGGCAGGGTACCGGGACTAGCGGGACTAAATGAGCAGTTCTTC. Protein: CAGRVPGLAGLNEQFF.

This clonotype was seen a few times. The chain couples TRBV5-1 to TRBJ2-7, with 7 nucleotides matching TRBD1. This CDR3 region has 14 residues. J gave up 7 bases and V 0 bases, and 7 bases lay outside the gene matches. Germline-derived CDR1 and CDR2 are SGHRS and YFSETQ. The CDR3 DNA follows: TGCGCCAGCAGCTTGGTAGAGGGGGCTGTTGAGCAGTACTTC. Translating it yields CASSLVEGAVEQYF.

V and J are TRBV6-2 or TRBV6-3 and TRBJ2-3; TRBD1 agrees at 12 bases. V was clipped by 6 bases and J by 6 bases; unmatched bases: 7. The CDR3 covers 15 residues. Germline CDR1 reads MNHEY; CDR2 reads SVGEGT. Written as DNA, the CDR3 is TGTGCCAGCAGCACCGGGACAGGGGGCTGGGATACGCAGTATTTT. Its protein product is CASSTGTGGWDTQYF.

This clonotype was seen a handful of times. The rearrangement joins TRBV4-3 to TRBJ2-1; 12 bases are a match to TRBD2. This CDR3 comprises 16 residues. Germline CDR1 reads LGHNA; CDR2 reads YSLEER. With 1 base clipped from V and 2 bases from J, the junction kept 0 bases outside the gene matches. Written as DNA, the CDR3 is TGCGCCAGCAGCCAAGGACTAGCGGGAGCCTACAATGAGCAGTTCTTC. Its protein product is CASSQGLAGAYNEQFF.

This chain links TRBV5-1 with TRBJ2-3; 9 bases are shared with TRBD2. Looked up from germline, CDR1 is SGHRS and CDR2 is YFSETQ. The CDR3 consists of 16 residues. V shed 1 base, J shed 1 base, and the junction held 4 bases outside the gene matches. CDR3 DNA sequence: TGCGCCAGCAGCTTGCGGGCTAGCGGGGGCACAGATACGCAGTATTTT. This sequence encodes CASSLRASGGTDTQYF.

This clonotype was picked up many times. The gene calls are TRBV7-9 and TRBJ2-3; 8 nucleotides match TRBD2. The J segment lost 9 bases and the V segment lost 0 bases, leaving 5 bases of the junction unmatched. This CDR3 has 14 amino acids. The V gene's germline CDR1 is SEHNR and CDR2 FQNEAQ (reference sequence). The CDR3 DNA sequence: TGTGCCAGCAGCTTAGCAGCGGGAGCTGCCACGCAGTATTTT. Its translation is CASSLAAGAATQYF.

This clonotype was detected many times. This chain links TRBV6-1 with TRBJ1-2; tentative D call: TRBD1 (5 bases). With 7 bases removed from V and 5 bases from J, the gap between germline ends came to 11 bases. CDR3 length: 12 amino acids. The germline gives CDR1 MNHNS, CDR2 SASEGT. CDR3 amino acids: CASTEGPYGYTF. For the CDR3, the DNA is TGTGCCAGCACCGAGGGGCCTTATGGCTACACCTTC.

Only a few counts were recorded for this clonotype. The CDR3 protein is CAWSVGTGDYNEQFF. CDR3 in DNA: TGTGCCTGGAGTGTCGGGACAGGGGATTACAATGAGCAGTTCTTC. The genes are TRBV30 and TRBJ2-1; TRBD1 aligns across 10 bases. Losses at the gene ends were 0 bases for V and 4 bases for J; bases not matched to a gene: 3. Germline values: CDR1 GTSNPN, CDR2 SVGIG (reference sequence). The CDR3 runs 15 residues.

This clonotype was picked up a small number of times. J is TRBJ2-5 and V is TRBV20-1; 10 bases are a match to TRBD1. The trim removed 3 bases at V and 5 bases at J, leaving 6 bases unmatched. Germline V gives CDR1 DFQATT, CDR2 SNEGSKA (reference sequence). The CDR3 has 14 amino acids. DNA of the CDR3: TGCAGTGCTAGGGGGACAGGGGTGGGCGAGACCCAGTACTTC. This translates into CSARGTGVGETQYF.

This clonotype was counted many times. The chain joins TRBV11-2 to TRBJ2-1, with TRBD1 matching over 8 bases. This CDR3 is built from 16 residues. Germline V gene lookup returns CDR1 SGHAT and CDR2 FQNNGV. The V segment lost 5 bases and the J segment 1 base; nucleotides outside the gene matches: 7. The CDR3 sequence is CASSQGTGFSYNEQFF. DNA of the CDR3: TGTGCCAGCAGCCAGGGGACAGGCTTTTCCTACAATGAGCAGTTCTTC.

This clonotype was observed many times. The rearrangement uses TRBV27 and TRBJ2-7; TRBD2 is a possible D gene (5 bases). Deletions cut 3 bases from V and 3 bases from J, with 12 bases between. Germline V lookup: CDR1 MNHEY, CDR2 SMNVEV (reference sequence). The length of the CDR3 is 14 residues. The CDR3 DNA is TGTGCCAGCAGTTTGGTTCTAGGGAGCTACGAGCAGTACTTC. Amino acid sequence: CASSLVLGSYEQYF.

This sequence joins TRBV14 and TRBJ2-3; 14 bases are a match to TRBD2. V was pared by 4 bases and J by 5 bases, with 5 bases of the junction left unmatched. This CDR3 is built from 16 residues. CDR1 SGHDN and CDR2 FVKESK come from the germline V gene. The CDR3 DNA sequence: TGTGCCAGCAGCCTGGGACTAGCGGGAGTGAAAGATACGCAGTATTTT. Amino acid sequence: CASSLGLAGVKDTQYF. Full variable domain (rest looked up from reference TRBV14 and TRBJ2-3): EAGVTQFPSHSVIEKGQTVTLRCDPISGHDNLYWYRRVMGKEIKFLLHFVKESKQDESGMPNNRFLAERTGGTYSTLKVQPAELEDSGVYFCASSLGLAGVKDTQYFGPGTRLTVL.

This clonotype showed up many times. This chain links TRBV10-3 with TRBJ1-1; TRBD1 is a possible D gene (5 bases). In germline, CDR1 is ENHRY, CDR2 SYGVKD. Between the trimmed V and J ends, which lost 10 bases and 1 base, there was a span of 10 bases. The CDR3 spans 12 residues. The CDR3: CATRAANTEAFF. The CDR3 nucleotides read TGTGCCACCAGGGCGGCGAACACTGAAGCTTTCTTT.

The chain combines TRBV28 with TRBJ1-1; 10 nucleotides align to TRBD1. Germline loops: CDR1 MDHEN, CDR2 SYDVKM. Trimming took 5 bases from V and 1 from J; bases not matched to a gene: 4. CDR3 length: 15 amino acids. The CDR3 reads CASSTRTGGNTEAFF. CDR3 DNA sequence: TGTGCCAGCAGTACCAGGACAGGGGGGAACACTGAAGCTTTCTTT.

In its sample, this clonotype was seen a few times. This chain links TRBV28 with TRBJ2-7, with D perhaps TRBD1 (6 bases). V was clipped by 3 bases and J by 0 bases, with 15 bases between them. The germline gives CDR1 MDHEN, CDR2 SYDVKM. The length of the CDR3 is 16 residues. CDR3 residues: CASSLIGWTASYEQYF. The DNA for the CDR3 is TGTGCCAGCAGTTTGATTGGGTGGACAGCCTCCTACGAGCAGTACTTC.

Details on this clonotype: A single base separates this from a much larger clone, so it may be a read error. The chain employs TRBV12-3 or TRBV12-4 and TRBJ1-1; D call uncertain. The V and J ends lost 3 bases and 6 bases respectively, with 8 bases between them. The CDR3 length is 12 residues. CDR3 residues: CASSFTASEAFF. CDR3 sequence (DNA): TGTGCCAGCAGTTTCACGGCCTCTGAAGCTTTCTTT.

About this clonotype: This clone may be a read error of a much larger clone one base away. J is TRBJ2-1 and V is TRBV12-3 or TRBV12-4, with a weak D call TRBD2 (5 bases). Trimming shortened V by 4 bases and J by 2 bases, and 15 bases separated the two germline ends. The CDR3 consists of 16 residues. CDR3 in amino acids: CASSSNGDPTYNEQFF. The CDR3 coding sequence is TGTGCCAGCAGTTCTAACGGGGATCCGACCTACAATGAGCAGTTCTTC.

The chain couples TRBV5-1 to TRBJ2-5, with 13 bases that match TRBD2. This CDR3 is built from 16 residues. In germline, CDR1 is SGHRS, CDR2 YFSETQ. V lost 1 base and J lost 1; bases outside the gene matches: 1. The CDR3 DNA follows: TGCGCCAGCAGCTTGACTAGCGGGGGGGCCCAAGAGACCCAGTACTTC. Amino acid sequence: CASSLTSGGAQETQYF.

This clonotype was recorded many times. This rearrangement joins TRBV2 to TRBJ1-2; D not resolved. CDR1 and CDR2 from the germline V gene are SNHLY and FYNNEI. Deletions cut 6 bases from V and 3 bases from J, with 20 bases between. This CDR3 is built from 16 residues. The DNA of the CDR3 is TGTGCCAGCAGGTCTGAGGAAATGGACCTGTACTATGGCTACACCTTC. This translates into CASRSEEMDLYYGYTF.

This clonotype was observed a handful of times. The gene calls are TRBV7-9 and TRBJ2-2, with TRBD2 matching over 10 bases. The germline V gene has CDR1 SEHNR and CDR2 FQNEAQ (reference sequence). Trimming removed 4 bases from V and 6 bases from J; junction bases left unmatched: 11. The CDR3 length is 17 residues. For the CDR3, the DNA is TGTGCCAGCAGCTCACCGGGACTAGCGTCGCCGGCCGGGGAGCTGTTTTTT. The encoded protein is CASSSPGLASPAGELFF.

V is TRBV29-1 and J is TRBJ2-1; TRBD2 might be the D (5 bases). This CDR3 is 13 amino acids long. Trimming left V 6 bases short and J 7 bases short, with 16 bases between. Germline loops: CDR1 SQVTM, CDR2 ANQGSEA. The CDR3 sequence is CSVYWTELNEQFF. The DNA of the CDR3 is TGCAGCGTCTACTGGACTGAGTTAAATGAGCAGTTCTTC.

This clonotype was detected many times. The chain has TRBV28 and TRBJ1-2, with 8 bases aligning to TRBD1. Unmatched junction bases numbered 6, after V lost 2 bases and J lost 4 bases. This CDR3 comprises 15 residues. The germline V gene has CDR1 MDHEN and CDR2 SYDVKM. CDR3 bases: TGTGCCAGCAGTTTACCCAGGGGGCTAGGCTATGGCTACACCTTC. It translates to CASSLPRGLGYGYTF.

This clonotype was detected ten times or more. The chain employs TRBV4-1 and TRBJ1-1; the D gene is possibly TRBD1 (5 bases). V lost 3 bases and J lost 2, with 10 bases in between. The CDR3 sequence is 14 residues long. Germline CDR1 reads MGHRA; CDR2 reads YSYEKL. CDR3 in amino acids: CASSQQGRNTEAFF. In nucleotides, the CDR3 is TGCGCCAGCAGCCAGCAGGGAAGAAACACTGAAGCTTTCTTT.

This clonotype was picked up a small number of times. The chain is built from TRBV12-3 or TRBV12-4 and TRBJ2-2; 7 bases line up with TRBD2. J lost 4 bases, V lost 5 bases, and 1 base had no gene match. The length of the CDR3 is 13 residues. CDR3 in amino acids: CASSRGVTGELFF. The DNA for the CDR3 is TGTGCCAGCAGTCGGGGGGTCACCGGGGAGCTGTTTTTT.

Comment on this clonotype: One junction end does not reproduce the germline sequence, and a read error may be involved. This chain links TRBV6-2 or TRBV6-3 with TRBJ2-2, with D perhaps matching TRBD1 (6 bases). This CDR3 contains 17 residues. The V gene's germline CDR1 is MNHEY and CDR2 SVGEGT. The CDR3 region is CAISDPLITGNTEELFF. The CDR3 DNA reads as TGTGCCATCAGTGACCCCTTGATAACAGGGAACACCGAGGAGCTGTTTTTT.